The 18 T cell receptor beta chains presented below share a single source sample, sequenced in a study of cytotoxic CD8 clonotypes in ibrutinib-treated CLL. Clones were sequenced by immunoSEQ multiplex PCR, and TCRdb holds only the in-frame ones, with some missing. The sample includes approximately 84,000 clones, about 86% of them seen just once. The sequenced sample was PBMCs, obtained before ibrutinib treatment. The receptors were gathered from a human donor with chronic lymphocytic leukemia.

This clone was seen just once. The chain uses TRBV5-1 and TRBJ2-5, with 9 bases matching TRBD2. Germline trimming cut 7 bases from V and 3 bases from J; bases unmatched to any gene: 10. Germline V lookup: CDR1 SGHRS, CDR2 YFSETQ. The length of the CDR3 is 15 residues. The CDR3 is CASSVGGGREETQYF. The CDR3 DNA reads TGCGCCAGCTCCGTGGGAGGCGGGAGGGAAGAGACCCAGTACTTC. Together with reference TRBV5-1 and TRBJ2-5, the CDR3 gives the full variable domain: KAGVTQTPRYLIKTRGQQVTLSCSPISGHRSVSWYQQTPGQGLQFLFEYFSETQRNKGNFPGRFSGRQFSNSRSEMNVSTLELGDSALYLCASSVGGGREETQYFGPGTRLLVL.

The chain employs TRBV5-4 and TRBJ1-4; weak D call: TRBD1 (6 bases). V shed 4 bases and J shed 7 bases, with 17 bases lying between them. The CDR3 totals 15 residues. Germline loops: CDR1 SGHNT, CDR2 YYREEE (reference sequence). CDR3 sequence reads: CASSVRTVGGEKLFF. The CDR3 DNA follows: TGTGCCAGCAGCGTCAGGACAGTGGGGGGTGAAAAACTGTTTTTT.

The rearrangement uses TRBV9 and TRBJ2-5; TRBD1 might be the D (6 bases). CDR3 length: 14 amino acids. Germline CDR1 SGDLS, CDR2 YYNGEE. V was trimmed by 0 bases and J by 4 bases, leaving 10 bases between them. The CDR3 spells CASSVDRVAETQYF. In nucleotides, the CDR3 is TGTGCCAGCAGCGTAGACAGGGTCGCAGAGACCCAGTACTTC.

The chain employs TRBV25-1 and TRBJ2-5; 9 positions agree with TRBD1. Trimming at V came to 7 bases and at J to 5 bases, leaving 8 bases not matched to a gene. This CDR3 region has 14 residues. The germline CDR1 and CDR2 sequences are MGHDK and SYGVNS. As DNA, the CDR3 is TGTGCCAGCACCGGACAGGGGACCTCGGAGACCCAGTACTTC. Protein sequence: CASTGQGTSETQYF.

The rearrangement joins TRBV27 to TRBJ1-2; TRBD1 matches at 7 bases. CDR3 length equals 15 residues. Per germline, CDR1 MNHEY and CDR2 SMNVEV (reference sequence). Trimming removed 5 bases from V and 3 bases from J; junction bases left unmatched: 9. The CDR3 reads CASSKEPTGDYGYTF. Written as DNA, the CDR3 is TGTGCCAGCAGTAAAGAGCCTACAGGGGACTATGGCTACACCTTC.

The CDR3 reads CSASGNYEQYF. The CDR3 region has the DNA TGCAGCGCAAGCGGGAACTACGAGCAGTACTTC. This chain links TRBV29-1 with TRBJ2-7, with 7 bases identical to TRBD2. This CDR3 spans 11 amino acids. Unmatched junction bases numbered 3, after V lost 7 bases and J lost 3 bases. Germline V gene data show CDR1 as SQVTM and CDR2 as ANQGSEA.

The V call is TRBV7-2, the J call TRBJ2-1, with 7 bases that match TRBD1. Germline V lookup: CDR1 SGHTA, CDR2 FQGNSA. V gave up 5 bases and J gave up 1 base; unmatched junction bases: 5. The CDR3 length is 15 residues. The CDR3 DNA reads TGTGCCAGCAGCCAAGGGGGCCTTTCCTACAATGAGCAGTTCTTC. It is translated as CASSQGGLSYNEQFF.

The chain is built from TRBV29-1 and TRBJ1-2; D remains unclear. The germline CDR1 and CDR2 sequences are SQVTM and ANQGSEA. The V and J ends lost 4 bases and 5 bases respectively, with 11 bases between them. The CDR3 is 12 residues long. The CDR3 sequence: CSVGFVGYGYTF. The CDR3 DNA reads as TGCAGCGTTGGGTTCGTAGGATATGGCTACACCTTC.

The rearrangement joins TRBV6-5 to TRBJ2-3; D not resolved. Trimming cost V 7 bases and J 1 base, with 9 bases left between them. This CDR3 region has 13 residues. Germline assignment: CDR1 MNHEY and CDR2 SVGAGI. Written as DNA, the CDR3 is TGTGCCAGCACTTCCTGGGGCACAGATACGCAGTATTTT. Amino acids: CASTSWGTDTQYF.

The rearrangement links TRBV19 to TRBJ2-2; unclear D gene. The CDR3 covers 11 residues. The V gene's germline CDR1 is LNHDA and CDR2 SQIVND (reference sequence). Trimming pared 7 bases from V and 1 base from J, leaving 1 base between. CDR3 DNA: TGTGCCAGTAAGAACACCGGGGAGCTGTTTTTT. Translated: CASKNTGELFF.

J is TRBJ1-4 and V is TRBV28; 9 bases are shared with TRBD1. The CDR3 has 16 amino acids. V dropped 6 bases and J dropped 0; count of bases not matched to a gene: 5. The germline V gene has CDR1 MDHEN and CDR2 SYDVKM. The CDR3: CASRSTGGATNEKLFF. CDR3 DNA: TGTGCCAGCAGGTCCACAGGGGGCGCAACTAATGAAAAACTGTTTTTT.

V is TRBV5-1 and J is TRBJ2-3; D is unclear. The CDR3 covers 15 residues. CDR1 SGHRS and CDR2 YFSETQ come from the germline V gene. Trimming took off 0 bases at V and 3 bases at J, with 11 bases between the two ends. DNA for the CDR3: TGCGCCAGCAGCTTGGGAATAGTGTTAACAGATACGCAGTATTTT. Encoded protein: CASSLGIVLTDTQYF.

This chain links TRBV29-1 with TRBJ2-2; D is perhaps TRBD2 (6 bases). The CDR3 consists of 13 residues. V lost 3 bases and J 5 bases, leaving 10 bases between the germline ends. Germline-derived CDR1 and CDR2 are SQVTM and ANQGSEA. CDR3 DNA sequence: TGCAGCGTTGACGGGGGTGGTACCGGGGAGCTGTTTTTT. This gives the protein CSVDGGGTGELFF.

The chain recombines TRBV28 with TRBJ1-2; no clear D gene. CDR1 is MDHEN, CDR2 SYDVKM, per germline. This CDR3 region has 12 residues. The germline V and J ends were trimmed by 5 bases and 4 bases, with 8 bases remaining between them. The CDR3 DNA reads TGTGCCAGCAGTACCCGGACCTATGGCTACACCTTC. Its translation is CASSTRTYGYTF.

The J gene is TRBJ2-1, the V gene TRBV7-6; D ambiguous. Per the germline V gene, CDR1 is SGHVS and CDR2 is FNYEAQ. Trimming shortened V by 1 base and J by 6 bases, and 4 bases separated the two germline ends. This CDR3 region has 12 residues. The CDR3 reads CASSLVGNEQFF. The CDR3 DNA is TGTGCCAGCAGCTTAGTTGGCAATGAGCAGTTCTTC.

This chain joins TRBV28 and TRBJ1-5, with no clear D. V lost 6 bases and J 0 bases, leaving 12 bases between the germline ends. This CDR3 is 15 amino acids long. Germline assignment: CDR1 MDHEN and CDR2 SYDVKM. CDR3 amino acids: CASREKLGSNQPQHF. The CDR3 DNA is TGTGCCAGCAGGGAAAAGCTTGGTAGCAATCAGCCCCAGCATTTT.

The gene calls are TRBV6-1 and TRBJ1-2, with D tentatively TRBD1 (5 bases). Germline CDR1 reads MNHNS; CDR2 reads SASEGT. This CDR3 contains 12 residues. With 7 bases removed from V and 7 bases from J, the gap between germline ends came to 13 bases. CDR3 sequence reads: CASNHPGLGYTF. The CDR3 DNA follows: TGTGCCAGCAATCATCCAGGGCTTGGCTACACCTTC.

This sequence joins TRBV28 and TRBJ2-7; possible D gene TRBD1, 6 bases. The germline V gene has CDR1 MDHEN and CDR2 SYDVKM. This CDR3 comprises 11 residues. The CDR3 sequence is CAVWGPYEQYF. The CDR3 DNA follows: TGTGCTGTCTGGGGGCCTTACGAGCAGTACTTC. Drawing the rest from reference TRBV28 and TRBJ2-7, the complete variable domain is DVKVTQSSRYLVKRTGEKVFLECVQDMDHENMFWYRQDPGLGLRLIYFSYDVKMKEKGDIPEGYSVSREKKERFSLILESASTNQTSMYLCAVWGPYEQYFGPGTRLTVT.